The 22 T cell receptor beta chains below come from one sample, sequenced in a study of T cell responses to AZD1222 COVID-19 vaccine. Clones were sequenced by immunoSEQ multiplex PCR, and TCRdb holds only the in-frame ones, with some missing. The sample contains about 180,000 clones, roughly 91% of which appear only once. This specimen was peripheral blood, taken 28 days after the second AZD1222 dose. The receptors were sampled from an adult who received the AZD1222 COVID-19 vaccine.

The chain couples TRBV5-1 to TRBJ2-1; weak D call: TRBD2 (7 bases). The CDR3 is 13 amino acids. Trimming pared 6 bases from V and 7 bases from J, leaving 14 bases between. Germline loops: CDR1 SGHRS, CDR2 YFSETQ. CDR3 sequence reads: CASTLGGANEQFF. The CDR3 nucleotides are TGCGCCAGCACCCTAGGGGGGGCTAATGAGCAGTTCTTC.

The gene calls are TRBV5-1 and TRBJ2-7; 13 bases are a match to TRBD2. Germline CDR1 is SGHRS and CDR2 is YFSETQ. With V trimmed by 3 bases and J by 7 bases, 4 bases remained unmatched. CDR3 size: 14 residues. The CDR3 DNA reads TGCGCCAGCAGCTCCGGGACTAGCGGGGTTGAGCAGTACTTC. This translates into CASSSGTSGVEQYF.

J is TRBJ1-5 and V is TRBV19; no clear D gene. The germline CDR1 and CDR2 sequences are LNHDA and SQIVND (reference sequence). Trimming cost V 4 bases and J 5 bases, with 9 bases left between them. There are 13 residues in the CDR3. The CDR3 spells CASSRGFDQPQHF. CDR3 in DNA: TGTGCCAGTAGTAGGGGATTTGATCAGCCCCAGCATTTT.

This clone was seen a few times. In nucleotides, the CDR3 is TGTGCCAGCAGCCCGACCCCCAGCGATCAGCCCCAGCATTTT. Protein product: CASSPTPSDQPQHF. This chain connects TRBV5-5 to TRBJ1-5; D gene uncertain. This CDR3 region has 14 residues. Looked up from germline, CDR1 is SGHKS and CDR2 is YYEKEE (reference sequence). V lost 4 bases and J lost 5, with 13 bases in between.

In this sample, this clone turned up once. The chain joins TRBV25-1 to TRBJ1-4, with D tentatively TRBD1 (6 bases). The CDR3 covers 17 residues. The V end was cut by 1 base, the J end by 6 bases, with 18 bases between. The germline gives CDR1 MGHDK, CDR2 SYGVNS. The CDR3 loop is CASSESTLMGGDEKLFF. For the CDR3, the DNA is TGTGCCAGCAGTGAATCCACTCTAATGGGGGGCGATGAAAAACTGTTTTTT.

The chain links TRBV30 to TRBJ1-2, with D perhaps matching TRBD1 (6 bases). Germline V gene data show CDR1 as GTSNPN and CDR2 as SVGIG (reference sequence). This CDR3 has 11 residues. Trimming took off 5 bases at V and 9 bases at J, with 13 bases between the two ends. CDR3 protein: CAWGDKYSYTF. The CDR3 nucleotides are TGTGCCTGGGGGGACAAGTATAGCTACACCTTC.

This CDR3 is CASSRLANPGSYNEQFF. DNA for the CDR3: TGTGCCAGCAGCAGACTCGCGAACCCTGGCTCCTACAATGAGCAGTTCTTC. J is TRBJ2-1 and V is TRBV7-9; D is unresolved. Germline assignment: CDR1 SEHNR and CDR2 FQNEAQ (reference sequence). There are 17 residues in the CDR3. V lost 5 bases to trimming and J lost 0 bases, with 17 bases between them. The full variable domain, its missing parts supplied by reference TRBV7-9 and TRBJ2-1, is DTGVSQNPRHKITKRGQNVTFRCDPISEHNRLYWYRQTLGQGPEFLTYFQNEAQLEKSRLLSDRFSAERPKGSFSTLEIQRTEQGDSAMYLCASSRLANPGSYNEQFFGPGTRLTVL.

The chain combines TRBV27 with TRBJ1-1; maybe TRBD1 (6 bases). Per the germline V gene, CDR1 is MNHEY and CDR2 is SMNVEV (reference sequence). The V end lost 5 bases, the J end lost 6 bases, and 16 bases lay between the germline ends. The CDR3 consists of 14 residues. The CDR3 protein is CASSRIQGLPEAFF. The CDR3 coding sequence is TGTGCCAGCAGTCGAATTCAGGGGCTACCTGAAGCTTTCTTT.

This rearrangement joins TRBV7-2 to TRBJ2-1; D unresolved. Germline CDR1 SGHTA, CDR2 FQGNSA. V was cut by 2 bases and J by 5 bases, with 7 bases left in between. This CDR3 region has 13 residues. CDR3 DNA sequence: TGTGCCAGCAGCTTATCGACTGACAATGAGCAGTTCTTC. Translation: CASSLSTDNEQFF.

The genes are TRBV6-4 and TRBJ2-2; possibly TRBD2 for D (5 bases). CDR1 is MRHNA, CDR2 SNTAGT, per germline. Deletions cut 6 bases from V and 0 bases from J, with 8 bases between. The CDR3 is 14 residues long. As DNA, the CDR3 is TGTGCCAGCAGAAAACTAGCGAACACCGGGGAGCTGTTTTTT. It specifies CASRKLANTGELFF.

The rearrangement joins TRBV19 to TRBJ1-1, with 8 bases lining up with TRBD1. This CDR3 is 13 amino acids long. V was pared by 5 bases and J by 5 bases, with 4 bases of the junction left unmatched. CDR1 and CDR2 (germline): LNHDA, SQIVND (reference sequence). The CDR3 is CASSRQGNTEAFF. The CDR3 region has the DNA TGTGCCAGTAGTCGACAGGGGAATACTGAAGCTTTCTTT.

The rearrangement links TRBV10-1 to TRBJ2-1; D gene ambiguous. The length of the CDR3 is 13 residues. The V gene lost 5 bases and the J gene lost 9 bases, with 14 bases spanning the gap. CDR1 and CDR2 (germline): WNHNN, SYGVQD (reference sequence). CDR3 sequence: CASSFADQSEQFF. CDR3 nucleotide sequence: TGCGCCAGCAGTTTTGCCGATCAGAGTGAGCAGTTCTTC.

This CDR3 reads CASSPPGKGNEQFF. The CDR3 bases are TGTGCCAGCAGCCCCCCTGGTAAGGGTAATGAGCAGTTCTTC. This chain joins TRBV28 and TRBJ2-1; D uncertain. Trimming cost V 6 bases and J 7 bases, with 16 bases left between them. From germline, CDR1 is MDHEN and CDR2 SYDVKM. This CDR3 spans 14 amino acids. Looking up the rest from reference TRBV28 and TRBJ2-1 gives the full variable domain: DVKVTQSSRYLVKRTGEKVFLECVQDMDHENMFWYRQDPGLGLRLIYFSYDVKMKEKGDIPEGYSVSREKKERFSLILESASTNQTSMYLCASSPPGKGNEQFFGPGTRLTVL.

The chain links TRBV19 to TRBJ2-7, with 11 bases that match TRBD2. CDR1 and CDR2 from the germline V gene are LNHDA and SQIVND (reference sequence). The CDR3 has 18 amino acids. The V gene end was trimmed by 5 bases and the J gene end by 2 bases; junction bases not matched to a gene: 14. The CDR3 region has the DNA TGTGCCAGTAGTCCGATGGCCCCTTTAGCGGGAGGGGCCTACGAGCAGTACTTC. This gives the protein CASSPMAPLAGGAYEQYF. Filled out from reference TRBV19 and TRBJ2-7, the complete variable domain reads DGGITQSPKYLFRKEGQNVTLSCEQNLNHDAMYWYRQDPGQGLRLIYYSQIVNDFQKGDIAEGYSVSREKKESFPLTVTSAQKNPTAFYLCASSPMAPLAGGAYEQYFGPGTRLTVT.

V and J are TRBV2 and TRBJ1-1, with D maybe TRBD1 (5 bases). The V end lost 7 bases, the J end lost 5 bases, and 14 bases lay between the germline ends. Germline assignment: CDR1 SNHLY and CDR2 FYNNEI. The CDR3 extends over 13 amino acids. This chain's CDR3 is CASNPGPRTEAFF. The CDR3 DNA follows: TGTGCCAGCAACCCGGGACCTAGGACTGAAGCTTTCTTT. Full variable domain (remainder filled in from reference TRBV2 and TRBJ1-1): EPEVTQTPSHQVTQMGQEVILRCVPISNHLYFYWYRQILGQKVEFLVSFYNNEISEKSEIFDDQFSVERPDGSNFTLKIRSTKLEDSAMYFCASNPGPRTEAFFGQGTRLTVV.

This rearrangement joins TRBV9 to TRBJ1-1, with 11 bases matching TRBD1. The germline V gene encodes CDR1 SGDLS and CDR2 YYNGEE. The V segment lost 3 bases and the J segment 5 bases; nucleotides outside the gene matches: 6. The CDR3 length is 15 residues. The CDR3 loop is CASSEPGQGDTEAFF. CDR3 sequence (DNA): TGTGCCAGCAGCGAACCGGGACAGGGGGATACTGAAGCTTTCTTT.

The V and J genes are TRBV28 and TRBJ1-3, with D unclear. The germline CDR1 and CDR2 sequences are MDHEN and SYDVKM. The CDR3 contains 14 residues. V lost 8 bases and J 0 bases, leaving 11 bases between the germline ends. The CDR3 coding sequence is TGTGCCAGCTCTTTGGTACGCTCTGGAAACACCATATATTTT. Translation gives CASSLVRSGNTIYF.

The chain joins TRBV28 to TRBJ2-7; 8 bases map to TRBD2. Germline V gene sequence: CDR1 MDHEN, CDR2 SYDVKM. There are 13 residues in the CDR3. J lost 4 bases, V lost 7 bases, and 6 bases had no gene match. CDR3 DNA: TGTGCCAGCACCAACCCGGGGGGGTACGAGCAGTACTTC. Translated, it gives CASTNPGGYEQYF.

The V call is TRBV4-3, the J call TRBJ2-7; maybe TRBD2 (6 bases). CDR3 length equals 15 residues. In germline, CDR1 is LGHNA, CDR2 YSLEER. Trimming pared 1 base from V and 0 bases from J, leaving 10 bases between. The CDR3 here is CASSQGRGSSYEQYF. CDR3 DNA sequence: TGCGCCAGCAGCCAAGGTCGGGGGAGCTCCTACGAGCAGTACTTC.

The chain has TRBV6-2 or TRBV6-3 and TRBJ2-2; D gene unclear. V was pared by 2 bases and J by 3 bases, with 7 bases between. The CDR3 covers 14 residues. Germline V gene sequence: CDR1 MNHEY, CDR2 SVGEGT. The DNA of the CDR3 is TGTGCCAGCAGTTACCTGGGGTACACCGGGGAGCTGTTTTTT. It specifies CASSYLGYTGELFF.

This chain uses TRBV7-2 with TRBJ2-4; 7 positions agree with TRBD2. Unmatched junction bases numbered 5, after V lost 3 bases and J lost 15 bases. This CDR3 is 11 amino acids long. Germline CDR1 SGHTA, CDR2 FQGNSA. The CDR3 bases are TGTGCCAGCAGCTTGGGGGAGGGAAGGTACTTC. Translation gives CASSLGEGRYF.

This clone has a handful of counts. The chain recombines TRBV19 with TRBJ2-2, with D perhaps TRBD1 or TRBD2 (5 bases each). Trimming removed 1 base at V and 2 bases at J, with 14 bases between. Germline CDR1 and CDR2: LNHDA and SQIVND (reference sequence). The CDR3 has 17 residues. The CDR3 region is CASSIAGDLFNTGELFF. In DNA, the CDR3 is TGTGCCAGTAGTATAGCTGGGGACCTGTTCAACACCGGGGAGCTGTTTTTT.